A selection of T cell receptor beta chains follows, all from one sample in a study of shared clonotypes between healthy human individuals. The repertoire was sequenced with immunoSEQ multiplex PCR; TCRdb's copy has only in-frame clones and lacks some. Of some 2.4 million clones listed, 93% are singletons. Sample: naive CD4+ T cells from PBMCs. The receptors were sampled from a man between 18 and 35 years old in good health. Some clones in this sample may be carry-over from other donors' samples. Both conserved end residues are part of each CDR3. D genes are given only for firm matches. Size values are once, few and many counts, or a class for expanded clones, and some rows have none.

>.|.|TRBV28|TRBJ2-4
CASLTLAKNIQYF
TGTGCCAGCCTAACTTTAGCCAAAAACATTCAGTACTTC
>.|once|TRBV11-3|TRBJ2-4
CASSLVGVAKNIQYF
TGTGCCAGCAGCTTAGTTGGGGTGGCCAAAAACATTCAGTACTTC
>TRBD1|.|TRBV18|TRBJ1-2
CASSPPGQGARGYTF
TGTGCCAGCTCACCACCGGGACAGGGGGCTCGAGGCTACACCTTC
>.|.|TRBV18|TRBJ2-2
CASSRLLSNTGELFF
TGTGCCAGCTCACGCCTCTTGTCGAACACCGGGGAGCTGTTTTTT
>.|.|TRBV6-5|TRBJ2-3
CASSLQGPDTQYF
TGTGCCAGCAGTCTCCAGGGGCCAGATACGCAGTATTTT
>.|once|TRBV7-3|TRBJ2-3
CASSLAAATDTQYF
TGTGCCAGCAGCTTAGCGGCAGCCACAGATACGCAGTATTTT
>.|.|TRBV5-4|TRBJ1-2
CASSWIGTTNYGYTF
TGTGCCAGCAGCTGGATAGGGACAACCAACTATGGCTACACCTTC
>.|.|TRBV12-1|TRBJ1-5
CASSGDRENKPQHF
TGTGCCAGCAGCGGAGACAGGGAGAACAAGCCCCAGCATTTT
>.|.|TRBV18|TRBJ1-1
CASSPDRTGATEAFF
TGTGCCAGCTCACCCGACAGAACTGGCGCCACTGAAGCTTTCTTT
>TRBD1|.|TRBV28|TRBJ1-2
CASITGTGGRRGYGYTF
TGTGCCAGCATCACCGGGACAGGGGGCAGAAGAGGGTATGGCTACACCTTC
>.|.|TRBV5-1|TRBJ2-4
CASRQRDIQYF
TGCGCCAGCAGACAGCGGGACATTCAGTACTTC
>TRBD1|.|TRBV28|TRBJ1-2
CASSLNDRAGYGYTF
TGTGCCAGCAGTTTAAACGACAGGGCCGGCTATGGCTACACCTTC
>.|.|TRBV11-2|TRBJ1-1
CASSSSMNTEAFF
TGTGCCAGCAGCTCTAGTATGAACACTGAAGCTTTCTTT
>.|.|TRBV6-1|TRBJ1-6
CASSEWGSGDSPLHF
TGTGCCAGCAGTGAGTGGGGCTCTGGGGATTCACCCCTCCACTTT
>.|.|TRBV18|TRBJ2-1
CASTAGPPNEQFF
TGTGCCAGCACAGCCGGGCCCCCCAATGAGCAGTTCTTC
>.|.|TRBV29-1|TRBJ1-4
CSVLNAEKLFF
TGCAGCGTGCTGAATGCTGAAAAACTGTTTTTT
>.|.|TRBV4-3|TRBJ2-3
CASSRTRTGSPTDTQYF
TGCGCCAGCAGCCGGACCCGTACCGGTTCCCCCACAGATACGCAGTATTTT
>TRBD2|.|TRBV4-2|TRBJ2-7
CASSQLAGGSYEQYF
TGTGCCAGCAGCCAACTAGCGGGAGGATCGTACGAGCAGTACTTC
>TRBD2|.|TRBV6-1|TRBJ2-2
CASTSGRATGELFF
TGTGCCAGCACTAGCGGGAGGGCCACCGGGGAGCTGTTTTTT
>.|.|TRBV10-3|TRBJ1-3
CAISPDRVSGNTIYF
TGTGCCATCAGTCCGGACCGCGTCTCTGGAAACACCATATATTTT
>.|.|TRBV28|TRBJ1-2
CASSNSNYGYTF
TGTGCCAGCAGTAATAGTAATTATGGCTACACCTTC
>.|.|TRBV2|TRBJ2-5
CASSPQETQYF
TGTGCCAGCAGCCCCCAAGAGACCCAGTACTTC
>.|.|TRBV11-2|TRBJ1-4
CASSLVLRGHNEKLFF
TGTGCCAGCAGCTTAGTTTTGCGGGGCCATAATGAAAAACTGTTTTTT
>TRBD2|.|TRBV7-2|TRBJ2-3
CASSLAATSGSGTQYF
TGTGCCAGCAGCTTAGCGGCGACTAGCGGGAGCGGTACGCAGTATTTT
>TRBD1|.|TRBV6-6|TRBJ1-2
CASSQGVYGYTF
TGTGCCAGCAGTCAGGGGGTCTATGGCTACACCTTC
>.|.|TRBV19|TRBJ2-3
CASSIEGRGTQYF
TGTGCCAGTAGTATAGAGGGGCGGGGTACGCAGTATTTT
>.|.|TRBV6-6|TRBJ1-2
CASRGMDSNYGYTF
TGTGCCAGCAGGGGAATGGACAGTAACTATGGCTACACCTTC
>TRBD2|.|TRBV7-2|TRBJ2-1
CASSLLPSGLDNEQFF
TGTGCCAGCAGCTTGCTACCTAGCGGACTCGACAATGAGCAGTTCTTC
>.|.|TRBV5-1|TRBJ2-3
CASSKRVRPTDTQYF
TGCGCCAGCAGCAAAAGGGTCAGGCCCACAGATACGCAGTATTTT
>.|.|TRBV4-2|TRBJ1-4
CASSQARHSTNEKLFF
TGTGCCAGCAGCCAAGCCAGACACTCAACTAATGAAAAACTGTTTTTT
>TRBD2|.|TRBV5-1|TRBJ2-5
CASSLDSSGRQTQYF
TGCGCCAGCAGCTTGGATTCTAGCGGGAGACAGACCCAGTACTTC
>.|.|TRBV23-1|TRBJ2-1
CASSQNNEQFF
TGCGCCAGCAGTCAAAACAATGAGCAGTTCTTC